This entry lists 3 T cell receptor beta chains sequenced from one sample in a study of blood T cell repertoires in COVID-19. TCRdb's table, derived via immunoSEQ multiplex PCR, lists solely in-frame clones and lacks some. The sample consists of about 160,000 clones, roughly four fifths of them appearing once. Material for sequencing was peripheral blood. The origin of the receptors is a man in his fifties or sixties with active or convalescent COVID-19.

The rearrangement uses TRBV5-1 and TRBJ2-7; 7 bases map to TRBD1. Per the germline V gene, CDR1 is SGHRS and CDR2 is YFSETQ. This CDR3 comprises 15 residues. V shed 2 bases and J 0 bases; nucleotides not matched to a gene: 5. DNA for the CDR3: TGCGCCAGCAGCTTAGGACAGGCCCACTCCTACGAGCAGTACTTC. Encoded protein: CASSLGQAHSYEQYF.

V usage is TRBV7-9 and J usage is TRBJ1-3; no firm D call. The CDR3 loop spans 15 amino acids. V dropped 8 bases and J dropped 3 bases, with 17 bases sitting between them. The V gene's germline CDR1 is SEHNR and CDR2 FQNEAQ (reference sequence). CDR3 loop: CASGNGGAGGNTIYF. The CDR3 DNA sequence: TGTGCCAGCGGCAATGGTGGAGCTGGTGGAAACACCATATATTTT.

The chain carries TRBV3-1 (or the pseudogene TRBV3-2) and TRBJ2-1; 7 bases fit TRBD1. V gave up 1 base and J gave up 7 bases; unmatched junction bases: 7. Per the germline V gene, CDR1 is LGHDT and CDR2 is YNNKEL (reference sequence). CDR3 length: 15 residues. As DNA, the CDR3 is TGTGCCAGCAGCCAAGGAGGGGGCGCGAGGAATGAGCAGTTCTTC. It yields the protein CASSQGGGARNEQFF.